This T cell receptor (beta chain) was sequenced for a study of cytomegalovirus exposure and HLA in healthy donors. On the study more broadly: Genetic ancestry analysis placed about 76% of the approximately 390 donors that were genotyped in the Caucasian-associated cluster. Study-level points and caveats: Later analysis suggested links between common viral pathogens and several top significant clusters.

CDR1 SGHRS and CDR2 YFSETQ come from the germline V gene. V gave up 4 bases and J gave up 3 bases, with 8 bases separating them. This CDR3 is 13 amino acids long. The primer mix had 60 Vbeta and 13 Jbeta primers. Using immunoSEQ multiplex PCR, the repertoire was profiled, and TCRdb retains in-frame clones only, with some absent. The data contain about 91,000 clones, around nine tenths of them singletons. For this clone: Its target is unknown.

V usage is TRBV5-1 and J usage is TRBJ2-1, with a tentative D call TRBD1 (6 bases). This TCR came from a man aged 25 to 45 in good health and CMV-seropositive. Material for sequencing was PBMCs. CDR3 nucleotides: TGCGCCAGCAGCGGGGGACACTACAATGAGCAGTTCTTC. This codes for CASSGGHYNEQFF.